A selection of T cell receptor beta chains follows, all from one sample in a study of patients and donors after allogeneic stem cell transplantation. TCRdb processed the RT-PCR reads anew with MiXCR; each CDR3 protein has one entry. The sample includes 150,000 to 200,000 distinct CDR3 sequences, roughly 30% of them seen just once. The sequenced sample was blood, either unsorted or a sorted T cell fraction (not recorded which). The receptors stem from a human donor who was either an allogeneic HSCT recipient or a stem cell or donor lymphocyte infusion donor (not recorded which). It is not recorded whose cells these are; they may come from a transplant donor. Both conserved end residues are part of each CDR3. Each record gives: V gene, D gene, clone size, J gene, CDR3 protein, CDR3 DNA. A D gene is named only where the DNA matches it firmly. The size entry is marked missing in some rows and otherwise reads once, few, many or a size class.

TRBV6-5	TRBD1	-	TRBJ2-1	CASRPTGPYNEQFF	TGTGCCAGCAGGCCGACAGGGCCCTACAATGAGCAGTTCTTC
TRBV5-1	TRBD2	-	TRBJ2-7	CASSLEVAGVGQYF	TGCGCCAGCAGCTTGGAAGTAGCGGGAGTTGGGCAGTACTTC
TRBV5-6	-	few	TRBJ1-5	CASTHRNQPQHF	TGTGCCAGCACCCATAGAAATCAGCCCCAGCATTTT
TRBV7-2	-	-	TRBJ2-2	CASSLEPGHNTGELFF	TGTGCCAGCAGCTTAGAACCGGGACACAACACCGGGGAGCTGTTTTTT
TRBV12-3/TRBV12-4	-	-	TRBJ2-5	CASSPSRRVYQETQYF	TGTGCCAGCAGTCCTTCTAGGAGGGTGTACCAAGAGACCCAGTACTTC
TRBV27	TRBD1	few	TRBJ1-4	CASSWIIGQAPEKLFF	TGTGCCAGCAGTTGGATTATTGGACAGGCTCCTGAAAAACTGTTTTTT
TRBV6-1	TRBD1	few	TRBJ1-5	CASREQGTSNQPQHF	TGTGCCAGCAGAGAACAGGGGACTAGCAATCAGCCCCAGCATTTT
TRBV9	TRBD2	few	TRBJ2-3	CASSGEREAADTQYF	TGTGCCAGCAGCGGTGAGCGGGAGGCGGCAGATACGCAGTATTTT
TRBV28	-	few	TRBJ2-7	CASSSLGQNYEQYF	TGTGCCAGCAGTTCCCTCGGACAGAACTACGAGCAGTACTTC
TRBV7-2	-	-	TRBJ1-1	CASSTREPNTEAFF	TGTGCCAGCAGCACCCGGGAGCCGAACACTGAAGCTTTCTTT
TRBV29-1	-	-	TRBJ2-7	CSVEGPAYEQYF	TGCAGCGTAGAGGGACCGGCGTACGAGCAGTACTTC
TRBV5-6	-	-	TRBJ2-5	CASSLTGQRETQYF	TGTGCCAGCAGCTTGACGGGGCAGAGGGAGACCCAGTACTTC
TRBV28	-	-	TRBJ2-5	CASRSGQETQYF	TGTGCCAGCAGATCAGGCCAAGAGACCCAGTACTTC
TRBV20-1	-	-	TRBJ2-7	CSATPGAGRSYEQYF	TGCAGTGCCACTCCCGGGGCGGGGCGCTCCTACGAGCAGTACTTC
TRBV28	-	-	TRBJ1-2	CASSLLYYGYTF	TGTGCCAGCAGTTTATTGTACTATGGCTACACCTTC
TRBV21-1	-	many	TRBJ1-5	CASNSRGPGQPQHF	TGTGCCAGCAATTCCCGGGGGCCGGGCCAGCCCCAGCATTTT
TRBV27	-	many	TRBJ1-5	CASPLGAQHF	TGTGCCAGCCCCTTGGGAGCCCAGCATTTT
TRBV6-6	-	few	TRBJ2-1	CASIFRAGIYNEQFF	TGTGCCAGCATCTTTAGGGCGGGAATTTACAATGAGCAGTTCTTC
TRBV7-9	-	-	TRBJ2-4	CASSAGGWNIQYF	TGTGCCAGCAGCGCCGGGGGATGGAACATTCAGTACTTC
TRBV29-1	-	many	TRBJ1-2	CSVVDSYGYTF	TGCAGCGTTGTAGACAGCTATGGCTACACCTTC
TRBV3-1	TRBD2	few	TRBJ2-1	CASSTTSDAQFF	TGTGCCAGCAGCACGACTAGCGACGCCCAGTTCTTC
TRBV18	-	-	TRBJ1-5	CASSPSGWGDQPQHF	TGTGCCAGCTCACCCTCAGGATGGGGCGACCAGCCCCAGCATTTT
TRBV5-1	-	-	TRBJ2-6	CASSGEANVLTF	TGCGCCAGCAGCGGGGAGGCCAACGTCCTGACTTTC
TRBV4-3	-	few	TRBJ2-3	CASSQASTRSGDTQYF	TGCGCCAGCAGCCAAGCCTCAACTAGGTCGGGAGATACGCAGTATTTT
TRBV29-1	TRBD1	few	TRBJ1-1	CSGDSGVKMNTEAFF	TGCAGCGGGGACAGTGGAGTAAAGATGAACACTGAAGCTTTCTTT
TRBV29-1	-	many	TRBJ1-1	CSVEDTGNLNTEAFF	TGCAGCGTTGAAGATACCGGGAATCTGAACACTGAAGCTTTCTTT
TRBV11-2	-	-	TRBJ2-3	CASTGVFTDTQYF	TGTGCCAGCACGGGGGTTTTCACAGATACGCAGTATTTT
TRBV29-1	-	-	TRBJ2-2	CSVEGPDLTGELFF	TGCAGCGTTGAAGGGCCGGACCTGACCGGGGAGCTGTTTTTT
TRBV5-4	-	-	TRBJ2-1	CASSLRRDYNEQFF	TGTGCCAGCAGCTTGAGACGGGACTACAATGAGCAGTTCTTC
TRBV25-1	-	-	TRBJ2-5	CASSGPPLGDETQYF	TGTGCCAGCAGTGGGCCCCCCTTAGGGGACGAGACCCAGTACTTC